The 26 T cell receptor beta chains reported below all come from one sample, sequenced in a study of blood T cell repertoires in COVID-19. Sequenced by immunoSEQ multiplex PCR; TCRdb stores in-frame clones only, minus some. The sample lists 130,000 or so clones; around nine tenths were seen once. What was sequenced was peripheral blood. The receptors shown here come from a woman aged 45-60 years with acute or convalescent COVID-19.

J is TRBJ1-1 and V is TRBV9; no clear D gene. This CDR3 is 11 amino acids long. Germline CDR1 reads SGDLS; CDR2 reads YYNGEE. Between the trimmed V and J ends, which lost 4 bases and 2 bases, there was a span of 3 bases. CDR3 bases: TGTGCCAGCAGCAGCAACACTGAAGCTTTCTTT. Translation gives CASSSNTEAFF.

The CDR3 DNA sequence: TGTGCCAGTAGTATGGGGGTGGTTGGGGCTAGCGCGGAGACCCAGTACTTC. Translated: CASSMGVVGASAETQYF. The chain joins TRBV19 to TRBJ2-5; D possibly corresponds to TRBD2 (6 bases). Trimming shortened V by 3 bases and J by 5 bases, and 22 bases separated the two germline ends. This CDR3 region has 17 residues. Germline CDR1 LNHDA, CDR2 SQIVND (reference sequence).

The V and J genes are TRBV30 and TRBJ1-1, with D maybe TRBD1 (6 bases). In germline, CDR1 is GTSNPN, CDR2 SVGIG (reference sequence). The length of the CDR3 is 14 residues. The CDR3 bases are TGTTTCGGGGGGCGCTCCTCAGGGAACACTGAAGCTTTCTTT. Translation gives CFGGRSSGNTEAFF.

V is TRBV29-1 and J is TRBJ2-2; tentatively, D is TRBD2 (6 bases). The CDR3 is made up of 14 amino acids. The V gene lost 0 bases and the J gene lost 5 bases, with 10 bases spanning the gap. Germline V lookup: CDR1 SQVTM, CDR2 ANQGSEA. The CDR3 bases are TGCAGCGTTGAAGACGGGAGAATTACCGGGGAGCTGTTTTTT. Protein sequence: CSVEDGRITGELFF.

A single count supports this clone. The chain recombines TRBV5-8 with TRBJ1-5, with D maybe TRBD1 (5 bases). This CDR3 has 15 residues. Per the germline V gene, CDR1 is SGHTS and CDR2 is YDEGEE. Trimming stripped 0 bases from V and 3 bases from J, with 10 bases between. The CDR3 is CASSLEGADNQPQHF. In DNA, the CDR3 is TGTGCCAGCAGCTTGGAAGGGGCCGACAATCAGCCCCAGCATTTT.

CDR3 sequence (DNA): TGTGCCAGCAGTTTTCGGGGTCCGGGGGAGACCCAGTACTTC. Translation gives CASSFRGPGETQYF. J is TRBJ2-5 and V is TRBV27; a weak D match, TRBD2 (5 bases). Between the trimmed V and J ends, which lost 3 bases and 5 bases, there was a span of 13 bases. The CDR3 loop spans 14 amino acids. CDR1 MNHEY and CDR2 SMNVEV come from the germline V gene (reference sequence).

The CDR3: CASRATGLSYEQYF. CDR3 nucleotides: TGTGCCAGCAGGGCCACAGGTCTCTCCTACGAGCAGTACTTC. V usage is TRBV6-5 and J usage is TRBJ2-7; a possible D gene is TRBD1 (5 bases). CDR3 length equals 14 residues. V lost 6 bases to trimming and J lost 0 bases, with 12 bases between them. Germline CDR1 is MNHEY and CDR2 is SVGAGI.

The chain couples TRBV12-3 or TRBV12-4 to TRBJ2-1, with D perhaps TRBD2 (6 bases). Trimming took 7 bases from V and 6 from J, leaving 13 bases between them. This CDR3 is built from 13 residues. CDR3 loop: CASTGVSFNEQFF. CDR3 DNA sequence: TGTGCCAGCACGGGGGTATCGTTCAATGAGCAGTTCTTC.

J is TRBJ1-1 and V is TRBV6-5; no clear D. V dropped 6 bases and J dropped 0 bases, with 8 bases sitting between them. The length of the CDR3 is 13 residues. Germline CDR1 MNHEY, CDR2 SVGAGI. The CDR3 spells CASRGSLNTEAFF. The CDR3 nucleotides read TGTGCCAGCAGGGGCAGCTTGAACACTGAAGCTTTCTTT.

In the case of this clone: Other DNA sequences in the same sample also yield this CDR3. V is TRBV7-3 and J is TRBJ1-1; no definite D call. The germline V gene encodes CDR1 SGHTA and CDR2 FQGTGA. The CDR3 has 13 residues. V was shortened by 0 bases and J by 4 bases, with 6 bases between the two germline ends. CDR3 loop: CASSLTGSTEAFF. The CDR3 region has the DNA TGTGCCAGCAGCTTAACAGGGAGCACTGAAGCTTTCTTT.

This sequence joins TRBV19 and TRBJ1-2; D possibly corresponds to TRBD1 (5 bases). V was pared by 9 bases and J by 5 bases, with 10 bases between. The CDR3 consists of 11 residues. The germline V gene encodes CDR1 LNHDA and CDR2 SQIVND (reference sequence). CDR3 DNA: TGTGCCAGCGGGACTCAATATGGCTACACCTTC. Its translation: CASGTQYGYTF.

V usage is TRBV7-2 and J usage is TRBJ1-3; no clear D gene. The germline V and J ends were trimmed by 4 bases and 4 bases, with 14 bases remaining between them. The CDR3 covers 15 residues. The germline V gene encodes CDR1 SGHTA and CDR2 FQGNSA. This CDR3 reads CASSSHAGPGNTIYF. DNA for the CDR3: TGTGCCAGCAGCTCCCACGCGGGCCCCGGAAACACCATATATTTT.

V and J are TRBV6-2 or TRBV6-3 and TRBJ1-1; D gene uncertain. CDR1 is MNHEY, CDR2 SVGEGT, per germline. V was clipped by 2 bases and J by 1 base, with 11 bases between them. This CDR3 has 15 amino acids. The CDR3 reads CASSYDEPGNTEAFF. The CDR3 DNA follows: TGTGCCAGCAGTTACGATGAACCGGGGAACACTGAAGCTTTCTTT.

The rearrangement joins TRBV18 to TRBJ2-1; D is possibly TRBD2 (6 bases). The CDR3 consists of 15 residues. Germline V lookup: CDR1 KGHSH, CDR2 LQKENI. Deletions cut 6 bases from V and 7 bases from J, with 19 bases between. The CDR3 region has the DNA TGTGCCAGCTCCCTAAACGCGGGAAGGGTAAATGAGCAGTTCTTC. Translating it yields CASSLNAGRVNEQFF. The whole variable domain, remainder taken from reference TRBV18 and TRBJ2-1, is NAGVMQNPRHLVRRRGQEARLRCSPMKGHSHVYWYRQLPEEGLKFMVYLQKENIIDESGMPKERFSAEFPKEGPSILRIQQVVRGDSAAYFCASSLNAGRVNEQFFGPGTRLTVL.

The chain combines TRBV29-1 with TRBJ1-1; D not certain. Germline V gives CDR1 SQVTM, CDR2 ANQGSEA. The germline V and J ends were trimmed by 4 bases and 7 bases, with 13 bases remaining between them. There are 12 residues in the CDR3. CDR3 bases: TGCAGCGTTGTACAGAACCTCCTTGAAGCTTTCTTT. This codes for CSVVQNLLEAFF.

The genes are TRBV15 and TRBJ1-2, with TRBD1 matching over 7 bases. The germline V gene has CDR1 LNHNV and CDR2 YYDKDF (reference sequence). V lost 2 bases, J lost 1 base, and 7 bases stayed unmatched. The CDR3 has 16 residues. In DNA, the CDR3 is TGTGCCACCAGCAGAAAATTAGGGACAGATAACTATGGCTACACCTTC. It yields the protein CATSRKLGTDNYGYTF.

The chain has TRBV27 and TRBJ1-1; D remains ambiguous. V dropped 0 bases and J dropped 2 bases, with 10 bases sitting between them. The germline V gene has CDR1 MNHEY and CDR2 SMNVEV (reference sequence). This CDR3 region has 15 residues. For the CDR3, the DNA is TGTGCCAGCAGTTTATCGGCGAGGCTTAACACTGAAGCTTTCTTT. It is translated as CASSLSARLNTEAFF.

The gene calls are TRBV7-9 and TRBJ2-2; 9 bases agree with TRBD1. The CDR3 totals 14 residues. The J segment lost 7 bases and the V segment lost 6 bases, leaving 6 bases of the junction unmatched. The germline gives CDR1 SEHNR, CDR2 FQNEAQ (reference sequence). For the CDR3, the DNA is TGTGCCAGCAGATTGGACAGGGGAAACGGGGAGCTGTTTTTT. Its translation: CASRLDRGNGELFF.

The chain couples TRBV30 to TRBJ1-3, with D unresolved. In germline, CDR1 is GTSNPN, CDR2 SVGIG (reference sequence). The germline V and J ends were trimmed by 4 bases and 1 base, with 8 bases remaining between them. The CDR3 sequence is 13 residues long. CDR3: CAWNLLSGNTIYF. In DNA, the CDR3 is TGTGCCTGGAACTTGTTATCTGGAAACACCATATATTTT. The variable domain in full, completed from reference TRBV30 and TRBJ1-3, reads SQTIHQWPATLVQPVGSPLSLECTVEGTSNPNLYWYRQAAGRGLQLLFYSVGIGQISSEVPQNLSASRPQDRQFILSSKKLLLSDSGFYLCAWNLLSGNTIYFGEGSWLTVV.

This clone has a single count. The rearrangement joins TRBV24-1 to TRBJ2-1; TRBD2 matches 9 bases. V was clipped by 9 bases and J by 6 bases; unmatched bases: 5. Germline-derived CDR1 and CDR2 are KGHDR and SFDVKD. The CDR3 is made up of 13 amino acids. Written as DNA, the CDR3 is TGTGCCACCGGGCGGGGGGGCTTCAATGAGCAGTTCTTC. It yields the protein CATGRGGFNEQFF.

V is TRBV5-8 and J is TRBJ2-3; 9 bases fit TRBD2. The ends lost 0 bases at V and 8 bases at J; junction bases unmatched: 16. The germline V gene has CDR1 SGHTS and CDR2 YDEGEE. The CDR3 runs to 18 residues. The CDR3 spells CASSLAGGGAALFLTQYF. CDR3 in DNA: TGTGCCAGCAGCTTGGCCGGCGGGGGGGCCGCCCTTTTCCTTACGCAGTATTTT.

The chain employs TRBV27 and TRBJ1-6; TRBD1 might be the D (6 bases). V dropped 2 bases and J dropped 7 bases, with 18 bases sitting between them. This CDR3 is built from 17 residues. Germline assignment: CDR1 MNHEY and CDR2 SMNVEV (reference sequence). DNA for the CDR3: TGTGCCAGCAGTTTAGCCCCCTTAACAGGGCCCAATTCACCCCTCCACTTT. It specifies CASSLAPLTGPNSPLHF.

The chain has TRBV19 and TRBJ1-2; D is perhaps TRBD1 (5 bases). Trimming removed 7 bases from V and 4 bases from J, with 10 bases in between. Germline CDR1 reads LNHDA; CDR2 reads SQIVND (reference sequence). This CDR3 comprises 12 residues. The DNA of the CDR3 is TGTGCCAGTACCGGGACTACCTATGGCTACACCTTC. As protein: CASTGTTYGYTF.

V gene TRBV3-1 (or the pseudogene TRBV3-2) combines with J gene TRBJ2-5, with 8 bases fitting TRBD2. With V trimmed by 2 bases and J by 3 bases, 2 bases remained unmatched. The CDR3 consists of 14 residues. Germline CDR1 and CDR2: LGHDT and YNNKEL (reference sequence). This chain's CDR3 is CASSQRGGKETQYF. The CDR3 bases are TGTGCCAGCAGCCAACGGGGGGGTAAAGAGACCCAGTACTTC.

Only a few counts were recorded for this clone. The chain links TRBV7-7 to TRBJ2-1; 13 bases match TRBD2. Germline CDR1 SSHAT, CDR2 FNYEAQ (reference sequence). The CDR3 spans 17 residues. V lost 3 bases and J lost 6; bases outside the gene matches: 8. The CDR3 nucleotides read TGTGCCAGCAGCTTCGGACTAGCGGGAGAAATCGGCAATGAGCAGTTCTTC. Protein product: CASSFGLAGEIGNEQFF.

The CDR3 loop reads CASSIRTGGFINNEQFF. The DNA for the CDR3 is TGTGCCAGTAGTATACGGACAGGGGGCTTTATAAACAATGAGCAGTTCTTC. The chain joins TRBV19 to TRBJ2-1; 11 bases align to TRBD1. Trimming cost V 2 bases and J 5 bases; bases outside gene matches: 8. CDR1 and CDR2 (germline): LNHDA, SQIVND (reference sequence). This CDR3 region has 17 residues.